The sequence of this T cell receptor beta chain was determined in a study of neurological immune-mediated disorders. Synthesis of cDNA was carried out by template-switch 5'RACE. The reaction used 10-nucleotide random UMIs. Each CDR3 protein is one row after TCRdb ran MiXCR on the 5' RACE reads. The sample carries about 84,000 distinct CDR3 sequences, around a tenth recorded once. Trimming stripped 2 bases from V and 1 base from J, with 9 bases between. Per germline, CDR1 GTSNPN and CDR2 SVGIG (reference sequence). There are 14 residues in the CDR3. There are a few counts of this clonotype. What was sequenced was PBMCs. This sequence joins TRBV30 and TRBJ1-3; no clear D. This receptor was obtained from a man in his forties or fifties in good health. The CDR3 sequence: CAWSRNRSGNTIYF. The CDR3, as DNA: TGTGCCTGGAGTAGGAACAGATCTGGAAACACCATATATTTT.